This TCR beta chain was recovered during a study of lymphopenia after photon versus proton radiotherapy. Points from the study as a whole: Oligoclonal CD8+ Temra expansion after nadir drove photon patients' diversity drop. Photon-treated patients lost naive T cells and TCR diversity; proton-treated stayed stable.

This clone was detected once. Antigen unknown. Only in-frame clones appear in the TCRdb table, and some are missing; sequencing was by immunoSEQ multiplex PCR. The data contain some 14,000 clones, 65% to 85% of them singletons. This CDR3 has 12 amino acids. V lost 7 bases, J lost 4 bases, and 10 bases lay in between. CDR1 is MRHNA and CDR2 is SNTAGT in the germline V gene. This receptor was identified in a man in his fifties with gastric cancer. The V call is TRBV6-4, the J call TRBJ1-1, with D tentatively TRBD1 (5 bases). The sequencing used peripheral blood, collected from a patient treated with photon-based radiotherapy. This CDR3 reads CASITGGTEAFF. The CDR3 DNA is TGTGCCAGCATAACCGGGGGCACTGAAGCTTTCTTT.